These 13 T cell receptor beta chains were all obtained from the same sample, sequenced in a study of T cells after yellow fever vaccination. MiXCR was run by TCRdb on the 5' RACE reads, yielding one entry per CDR3 protein. The sample yields about 330,000 distinct CDR3 sequences, about 4% seen once. Sequences were derived from PBMCs, sampled 5 days after the yellow fever booster vaccination. The source of these receptors is a young man who received the YFV17D yellow fever vaccine.

This clonotype has only a few counts. The rearrangement uses TRBV6-1 and TRBJ2-3; weak D call: TRBD1 (5 bases). The CDR3 covers 15 residues. Germline V CDR1 and CDR2: MNHNS, SASEGT. V shed 3 bases and J shed 2 bases, with 12 bases lying between them. CDR3 loop: CASSDPRADTDTQYF. The CDR3 region has the DNA TGTGCCAGCAGTGATCCCAGGGCCGACACAGATACGCAGTATTTT.

In its sample, this clonotype was seen a few times. The chain uses TRBV5-1 and TRBJ1-4; TRBD1 is a possible D gene (5 bases). The CDR3 spans 14 residues. V was trimmed by 3 bases and J by 8 bases, leaving 14 bases between them. Germline CDR1 reads SGHRS; CDR2 reads YFSETQ. The CDR3 DNA follows: TGCGCCAGCAGCTCGCAGCCGGGGCGAGAAAAACTGTTTTTT. Its translation is CASSSQPGREKLFF.

Many counts were recorded for this clonotype. V and J are TRBV12-3 or TRBV12-4 and TRBJ2-5, with no clear D. V was cut by 3 bases and J by 2 bases, with 7 bases left in between. This CDR3 comprises 13 residues. In DNA form, the CDR3 reads TGTGCCAGCAGTTTTGTTGGTCAAGAGACCCAGTACTTC. Residues: CASSFVGQETQYF.

This clonotype was detected many times. This rearrangement joins TRBV7-2 to TRBJ2-1; D is undetermined. This CDR3 contains 12 residues. In germline, CDR1 is SGHTA, CDR2 FQGNSA. Between the trimmed V and J ends, which lost 5 bases and 5 bases, there was a span of 7 bases. The CDR3 protein is CASSGYHNEQFF. The CDR3 DNA reads as TGTGCCAGCAGCGGATATCACAATGAGCAGTTCTTC.

In this sample, this clonotype turned up a few times. The V gene is TRBV29-1, the J gene TRBJ1-3; D remains ambiguous. V lost 4 bases to trimming and J lost 7 bases, with 11 bases between them. This CDR3 contains 12 residues. Germline-derived CDR1 and CDR2 are SQVTM and ANQGSEA. The CDR3 loop is CSVVNSPNTIYF. CDR3 nucleotides: TGCAGCGTTGTGAACAGTCCGAACACCATATATTTT. The full variable domain, its missing parts supplied by reference TRBV29-1 and TRBJ1-3, is SAVISQKPSRDICQRGTSLTIQCQVDSQVTMMFWYRQQPGQSLTLIATANQGSEATYESGFVIDKFPISRPNLTFSTLTVSNMSPEDSSIYLCSVVNSPNTIYFGEGSWLTVV.

This clonotype was seen many times. The chain joins TRBV4-1 to TRBJ2-2; 10 positions agree with TRBD2. The CDR3 spans 17 residues. Unmatched junction bases numbered 13, after V lost 8 bases and J lost 4 bases. CDR1 and CDR2 from the germline V gene are MGHRA and YSYEKL. CDR3 nucleotide sequence: TGCGCCAGCGGACCTTCGCTAGCGGGGGTTTCCACCGGGGAGCTGTTTTTT. As protein: CASGPSLAGVSTGELFF.

The CDR3: CSVEEGGIRTDTQYF. The CDR3 nucleotides read TGCAGCGTTGAAGAGGGCGGGATTCGCACAGATACGCAGTATTTT. The J gene is TRBJ2-3, the V gene TRBV29-1, with TRBD2 as a possible D gene (6 bases). V lost 0 bases and J 1 base, leaving 11 bases between the germline ends. The germline CDR1 and CDR2 sequences are SQVTM and ANQGSEA. The CDR3 loop spans 15 amino acids.

This clonotype has a count of ten or more. This chain links TRBV9 with TRBJ1-6; D is ambiguous. The V end was cut by 4 bases, the J end by 7 bases, with 6 bases between. The CDR3 is made up of 12 amino acids. The germline gives CDR1 SGDLS, CDR2 YYNGEE. The chain's CDR3 is CASSQVNSPLHF. The CDR3 nucleotides read TGTGCCAGCAGCCAGGTCAATTCACCCCTCCACTTT. The full variable domain, rest sourced from reference TRBV9 and TRBJ1-6, is DSGVTQTPKHLITATGQRVTLRCSPRSGDLSVYWYQQSLDQGLQFLIQYYNGEERAKGNILERFSAQQFPDLHSELNLSSLELGDSALYFCASSQVNSPLHFGNGTRLTVT.

The rearrangement uses TRBV5-4 and TRBJ1-4, with D unclear. V lost 0 bases and J lost 5, with 11 bases in between. CDR1 is SGHNT and CDR2 is YYREEE in the germline V gene (reference sequence). The CDR3 is 15 residues long. The CDR3 bases are TGTGCCAGCAGCTTGGATAACGGCCGAAATGAAAAACTGTTTTTT. It specifies CASSLDNGRNEKLFF.

The rearrangement uses TRBV9 and TRBJ2-3; tentative D call: TRBD2 (5 bases). V was clipped by 3 bases and J by 7 bases, with 27 bases between them. Per germline, CDR1 SGDLS and CDR2 YYNGEE. The CDR3 is 18 residues long. CDR3 sequence reads: CASSGREVGSSALYTQYF. The CDR3 DNA follows: TGTGCCAGCAGCGGCCGGGAAGTCGGCAGTTCGGCCCTATATACGCAGTATTTT.

This clonotype was detected a few times. The chain carries TRBV4-3 and TRBJ2-5; D remains ambiguous. Trimming left V 4 bases short and J 2 bases short, with 14 bases between. This CDR3 has 15 residues. Per the germline V gene, CDR1 is LGHNA and CDR2 is YSLEER. The CDR3 bases are TGCGCCAGCAGCCCCCGAGGAACGGATCAAGAGACCCAGTACTTC. Amino acid sequence: CASSPRGTDQETQYF.

This clonotype was observed many times. This CDR3 reads CASQEVGNPPDEQYV. DNA for the CDR3: TGTGCCTCGCAGGAGGTCGGGAACCCACCCGACGAGCAGTACGTC. The chain combines TRBV6-6 with TRBJ2-7; TRBD2 might be the D (5 bases). The V end was cut by 11 bases, the J end by 5 bases, with 25 bases between. Germline CDR1 reads MNHNY; CDR2 reads SVGAGI (reference sequence). The CDR3 runs to 15 residues.

The rearrangement links TRBV6-2 or TRBV6-3 to TRBJ2-1; 7 bases fit TRBD2. The germline CDR1 and CDR2 sequences are MNHEY and SVGEGT. CDR3 length: 15 amino acids. V was clipped by 2 bases and J by 12 bases; unmatched bases: 13. CDR3 amino acids: CASSYGGAGSLRQFF. As DNA, the CDR3 is TGTGCCAGCAGTTACGGGGGAGCGGGGTCCCTTAGGCAGTTCTTC.